The rows below give T cell receptor beta chains drawn from one sample of a study of CD8 T cells in Susac syndrome. TCRdb redid the calling of the immunoSEQ multiplex PCR reads with MiXCR, one entry per CDR3 protein. The data contain around 150,000 distinct CDR3 sequences, approximately 94% of them singletons. The sequenced sample consisted of CD4+ T cells from PBMCs. The receptors originated from a human donor with Susac syndrome. Each CDR3 is given with its conserved first and last residue. The D gene is left open where the match is weak.

D	V	J	CDR3
TRBD1	TRBV6-6	TRBJ2-7	CASRPGQGYYEQYF
-	TRBV5-1	TRBJ2-5	CASSHYQETQYF
TRBD2	TRBV12-3/TRBV12-4	TRBJ2-7	CASSLGPSGYEQYF
-	TRBV28	TRBJ2-3	CASSSWGDTQYF
-	TRBV7-2	TRBJ1-1	CASTAPPGNTEAFF
-	TRBV3-1	TRBJ1-1	CASSQGRTQNTEAFF
-	TRBV28	TRBJ1-5	CASSEGIMPQHF
TRBD2	TRBV20-1	TRBJ2-1	CSASGVISGASYNEQFF
-	TRBV7-9	TRBJ2-1	CASSSSGQFF
TRBD1	TRBV20-1	TRBJ2-2	CSARTGTDTGELFF
-	TRBV20-1	TRBJ1-1	CSAREDRLEAFF
-	TRBV20-1	TRBJ1-1	CSASAGHPNTEAFF
-	TRBV18	TRBJ2-5	CASSQGLQETQYF
TRBD1	TRBV15	TRBJ1-4	CATSSRQGEKLFF
TRBD2	TRBV5-1	TRBJ2-1	CATRPGLAGVDEQFF
-	TRBV29-1	TRBJ2-5	CSVETRLQTQYF
-	TRBV28	TRBJ2-7	CATSSLSPSGEQYF
TRBD1	TRBV7-9	TRBJ2-7	CASSEPGTGHEQYF
TRBD1	TRBV5-1	TRBJ2-1	CASSFDRGTNNEQFF
-	TRBV21-1	TRBJ2-1	CASSRPTRERGEQFF
TRBD1	TRBV20-1	TRBJ1-2	CSASGGYGYTF
TRBD1	TRBV19	TRBJ2-3	CASSTGQGRTDTQYF
TRBD2	TRBV12-3/TRBV12-4	TRBJ2-5	CASSLAAGSGETQYF
-	TRBV19	TRBJ2-1	CASSIRGYNEQFF
TRBD1	TRBV20-1	TRBJ1-5	CSARDVRQGSGSNQPQHF
-	TRBV13	TRBJ1-1	CASSLYGFDTEAFF
-	TRBV20-1	TRBJ2-5	CSASLGGKETQYF
-	TRBV28	TRBJ1-5	CASSVIGLGGNQPQHF
TRBD2	TRBV20-1	TRBJ2-1	CSANPTGTSGSWDEQFF
-	TRBV7-2	TRBJ2-5	CASSLVYETQYF
TRBD1	TRBV7-2	TRBJ2-1	CASSLGTGGYEQFF
-	TRBV6-6	TRBJ2-3	CASRRADTQYF
TRBD2	TRBV14	TRBJ2-1	CASSPSGVGSEQFF
TRBD2	TRBV5-1	TRBJ2-2	CASSFGGGRSTGELFF
-	TRBV6-6	TRBJ1-2	CASRTLDRVPFGYTF
TRBD1	TRBV20-1	TRBJ2-1	CSAGSLDRDAYEQFF
TRBD1	TRBV12-3/TRBV12-4	TRBJ2-7	CASSQGQGTSSYEQYF
-	TRBV29-1	TRBJ2-4	CSVSAGFAKNIQYF
-	TRBV2	TRBJ2-5	CASRLLAESQETQYF
-	TRBV2	TRBJ2-1	CASSEDSSYNEQFF
-	TRBV29-1	TRBJ1-1	CSVEALMNTEAFF
-	TRBV5-1	TRBJ2-5	CASSEGQPRETQYF
-	TRBV7-9	TRBJ1-1	CASSLGGHRNTEAFF
-	TRBV15	TRBJ1-1	CATSRVSGNTEAFF
-	TRBV29-1	TRBJ1-1	CRAGTLDTEAFF
TRBD1	TRBV12-3/TRBV12-4	TRBJ2-3	CASSSTGARTDTQYF
TRBD2	TRBV2	TRBJ2-7	CASTASGYYEQYF
-	TRBV6-1	TRBJ2-3	CASSVRPDTQYF
-	TRBV29-1	TRBJ1-2	CSVEVGGPWDYGYTF
-	TRBV7-9	TRBJ1-1	CASSSRVLASGTEAFF
-	TRBV29-1	TRBJ2-3	CSVETGVGDTQYF